These 6 T cell receptor beta chains were all obtained from the same sample, sequenced in a study of patients and donors after allogeneic stem cell transplantation. TCRdb passed the RT-PCR reads through MiXCR, listing each CDR3 protein once. The table has 920,000 or so distinct CDR3 sequences, more than 15% seen once. The sample taken for sequencing was blood, either unsorted or a sorted T cell fraction (not recorded which). These receptors all stem from a human donor who was either an allogeneic HSCT recipient or a stem cell or donor lymphocyte infusion donor (not recorded which). It is not recorded whose cells these are; they may come from a transplant donor.

This clonotype was counted a few times. The V call is TRBV15, the J call TRBJ1-1, with D tentatively TRBD1 (5 bases). Deletions cut 1 base from V and 5 bases from J, with 23 bases between. Germline CDR1 is LNHNV and CDR2 is YYDKDF (reference sequence). The CDR3 consists of 18 residues. This chain's CDR3 is CATSRAGPGFSLRTEAFF. The CDR3 DNA reads as TGTGCCACCAGCAGAGCGGGACCCGGGTTTAGTCTAAGGACTGAAGCTTTCTTT. The entire variable domain, with the rest obtained from reference TRBV15 and TRBJ1-1, is as follows: DAMVIQNPRYQVTQFGKPVTLSCSQTLNHNVMYWYQQKSSQAPKLLFHYYDKDFNNEADTPDNFQSRRPNTSFCFLDIRSPGLGDTAMYLCATSRAGPGFSLRTEAFFGQGTRLTVV.

The V and J genes are TRBV4-2 and TRBJ2-1; possible D gene TRBD1, 6 bases. Trimming removed 1 base from V and 0 bases from J, with 13 bases in between. The germline V gene has CDR1 LGHNA and CDR2 YNFKEQ. CDR3 length: 17 residues. The DNA for the CDR3 is TGTGCCAGCAGCCAAGTAGGGACAACAAGCTCCTACAATGAGCAGTTCTTC. Translated, it gives CASSQVGTTSSYNEQFF.

The gene calls are TRBV18 and TRBJ2-5; perhaps TRBD2 as D (5 bases). V was shortened by 6 bases and J by 5 bases, with 19 bases between the two germline ends. This CDR3 has 15 amino acids. Per the germline V gene, CDR1 is KGHSH and CDR2 is LQKENI. In nucleotides, the CDR3 is TGTGCCAGCTCCCTTCTACAAACTAGTGAGGAGACCCAGTACTTC. Its translation is CASSLLQTSEETQYF.

The chain combines TRBV19 with TRBJ2-5; D gene ambiguous. Per the germline V gene, CDR1 is LNHDA and CDR2 is SQIVND (reference sequence). V lost 3 bases and J lost 5, with 13 bases in between. CDR3 length: 14 amino acids. Here the CDR3 reads CASSMTAKVETQYF. CDR3 coding DNA: TGTGCCAGTAGTATGACGGCCAAAGTGGAGACCCAGTACTTC.

This clonotype was detected ten times or more. V is TRBV5-1 and J is TRBJ2-3; the match to TRBD1 covers 7 bases. The J segment lost 3 bases and the V segment lost 4 bases, leaving 2 bases of the junction unmatched. Germline CDR1 is SGHRS and CDR2 is YFSETQ. The CDR3 extends over 13 amino acids. CDR3 amino acids: CASSQGVTDTQYF. The CDR3 coding sequence is TGCGCCAGCAGCCAGGGGGTGACAGATACGCAGTATTTT.

The chain employs TRBV7-2 and TRBJ1-5, with TRBD1 identical over 7 bases. Germline V gene data show CDR1 as SGHTA and CDR2 as FQGNSA. The V gene end was trimmed by 1 base and the J gene end by 5 bases; junction bases not matched to a gene: 2. The CDR3 runs 14 residues. The CDR3 DNA follows: TGTGCCAGCAGCTTAGAGGGGACAGATCAGCCCCAGCATTTT. This encodes CASSLEGTDQPQHF.